Listed below are T cell receptor beta chains from one sample, sequenced in a study of blood T cell repertoires in COVID-19. Only in-frame clones appear in the TCRdb table, and some are missing; sequencing was by immunoSEQ multiplex PCR. The table lists approximately 90,000 clones, 60% to 85% of them singletons. Sequenced material: peripheral blood. All receptors come from a human donor in a cohort sampled during active COVID-19. Both conserved end residues are part of each CDR3. Fields, in order: CDR3 DNA, CDR3 protein, clone size, J gene, D gene, V gene. A D gene is named only where the DNA matches it firmly. Size is omitted from some rows. Given values are once, few, many or a class for expanded clones.

DNA: TGTGCCAGCAGCAGAGGGTTATGCGGCTACACCTTC; CDR3: CASSRGLCGYTF; size: NA; J: TRBJ1-2; D: NA; V: TRBV21-1
DNA: TGTGCCAGCAGCCAAGTGCAGCGGGTCGGCACCGGGGAGCTGTTTTTT; CDR3: CASSQVQRVGTGELFF; size: NA; J: TRBJ2-2; D: NA; V: TRBV3-1/TRBV3-2
DNA: TGTGCCATCAGGGGGACTGGAGATACGCAGTATTTT; CDR3: CAIRGTGDTQYF; size: NA; J: TRBJ2-3; D: NA; V: TRBV10-3
DNA: TGTGCCGTATCCGGGACAGAGAGTTCCACTGAAGCTTTCTTT; CDR3: CAVSGTESSTEAFF; size: once; J: TRBJ1-1; D: TRBD1; V: TRBV6-5
DNA: TGTGCCAGCAGCATAACAGTGAACACTGAAGCTTTCTTT; CDR3: CASSITVNTEAFF; size: NA; J: TRBJ1-1; D: NA; V: TRBV5-8
DNA: TGTGCCAGCAGCCCAGCCGGGACTGGCTATGGCTACACCTTC; CDR3: CASSPAGTGYGYTF; size: once; J: TRBJ1-2; D: NA; V: TRBV7-9
DNA: TGCGCCAGCAGCCGAGGACAGGGGTTTTACGAGCAGTACTTC; CDR3: CASSRGQGFYEQYF; size: NA; J: TRBJ2-7; D: TRBD1; V: TRBV4-1
DNA: TGTGCCACCAGCCCCGGGACCCTGGCGGGATACGAGCAGTACTTC; CDR3: CATSPGTLAGYEQYF; size: NA; J: TRBJ2-7; D: NA; V: TRBV15
DNA: TGTGCCAGCTCACCGAAAACAGGGACCGGGGAGCTGTTTTTT; CDR3: CASSPKTGTGELFF; size: NA; J: TRBJ2-2; D: NA; V: TRBV18
DNA: TGTGCCAGCAGCTTCCGAGTAGCAGGGAAAGAGACCCAGTACTTC; CDR3: CASSFRVAGKETQYF; size: NA; J: TRBJ2-5; D: NA; V: TRBV7-2
DNA: TGCAGCGTTGATAGCGGCGGTGGTTCACCCCTCCACTTT; CDR3: CSVDSGGGSPLHF; size: few; J: TRBJ1-6; D: NA; V: TRBV29-1
DNA: TGCGCCAGCAGCTTGGCAACAGCTAAAAATGAAAAACTGTTTTTT; CDR3: CASSLATAKNEKLFF; size: NA; J: TRBJ1-4; D: NA; V: TRBV5-1
DNA: TGTGCCAGCAGTGAGAGACAGGGGAATCAGCCCCAGCATTTT; CDR3: CASSERQGNQPQHF; size: NA; J: TRBJ1-5; D: TRBD1; V: TRBV25-1
DNA: TGTGCCAGCTCACCTTCCGGGTCCCCGGGTGGCTACACCTTC; CDR3: CASSPSGSPGGYTF; size: once; J: TRBJ1-2; D: NA; V: TRBV18
DNA: TGTGCCAGCAGCCTAACGGGAGCCAATCAGCCCCAGCATTTT; CDR3: CASSLTGANQPQHF; size: few; J: TRBJ1-5; D: NA; V: TRBV16
DNA: TGTGCCAGCAGGGTGGGTCCACAGGGGTCGAGCTCCTATAATTCACCCCTCCACTTT; CDR3: CASRVGPQGSSSYNSPLHF; size: NA; J: TRBJ1-6; D: TRBD1; V: TRBV28
DNA: TGTGCCAGCAGCCACCTAACAGGGGTAGAAGCTTTCTTT; CDR3: CASSHLTGVEAFF; size: NA; J: TRBJ1-1; D: TRBD1; V: TRBV3-1/TRBV3-2
DNA: TGCAGCGTTGTGGCAGATGGCTACACCTTC; CDR3: CSVVADGYTF; size: NA; J: TRBJ1-2; D: NA; V: TRBV29-1
DNA: TGTGCCAGCTCACCGCAGCTAGCGGGAGGGGTAGATGAGCAGTTCTTC; CDR3: CASSPQLAGGVDEQFF; size: NA; J: TRBJ2-1; D: TRBD2; V: TRBV18
DNA: TGTGCCAGCAGATATGGGGCTCAGGATAATTCACCCCTCCACTTT; CDR3: CASRYGAQDNSPLHF; size: NA; J: TRBJ1-6; D: NA; V: TRBV9
DNA: TGTGCCAGCAGTGTGGTAGCGGGAGGAAGCTCCTACGAGCAGTACTTC; CDR3: CASSVVAGGSSYEQYF; size: NA; J: TRBJ2-7; D: TRBD2; V: TRBV6-2/TRBV6-3
DNA: TGTGCCAGCTCACCAACCGGGACACCGAACACTGAAGCTTTCTTT; CDR3: CASSPTGTPNTEAFF; size: NA; J: TRBJ1-1; D: NA; V: TRBV18
DNA: TGTGCCAGCAGCTTAGGTCTGAGCACTGAAGCTTTCTTT; CDR3: CASSLGLSTEAFF; size: NA; J: TRBJ1-1; D: NA; V: TRBV7-6
DNA: TGTGCCAGCAGCTCAGCAGATTCTAGCTATCAGCCCCAGCATTTT; CDR3: CASSSADSSYQPQHF; size: NA; J: TRBJ1-5; D: NA; V: TRBV28
DNA: TGCAGTGCTAGTCGGGCTAGCGGGAGTGAGCAGTACTTC; CDR3: CSASRASGSEQYF; size: NA; J: TRBJ2-7; D: TRBD2; V: TRBV20-1
DNA: TGTGCCAGCAGCCAAACAGGGTCGGGCTACACCTTC; CDR3: CASSQTGSGYTF; size: NA; J: TRBJ1-2; D: NA; V: TRBV14
DNA: TGTGCCATCAGTGAGTCGGCTTATACGCAGTATTTT; CDR3: CAISESAYTQYF; size: NA; J: TRBJ2-3; D: NA; V: TRBV10-3
DNA: TGTGCCAGCAGCCAAGCTCAGGGGACTAGCGGGAGGGATGAGCAGTTCTTC; CDR3: CASSQAQGTSGRDEQFF; size: NA; J: TRBJ2-1; D: TRBD2; V: TRBV4-2
DNA: TGTGCCAGCAGTGCTGGTGGTCGGACCGGGGAGCTGTTTTTT; CDR3: CASSAGGRTGELFF; size: once; J: TRBJ2-2; D: NA; V: TRBV28
DNA: TGTGCCACCGGCACCCCTAGCACAGATACGCAGTATTTT; CDR3: CATGTPSTDTQYF; size: NA; J: TRBJ2-3; D: NA; V: TRBV24-1